This TCR beta chain was obtained from a study of response to subunit inactivated influenza vaccine listed by TCRdb under 2018. For context, the study as a whole: To follow how T cells responded to a trivalent subunit inactivated influenza vaccine, the researchers relied on deep quantitative profiling of the T cell receptor repertoire. General findings and caveats noted by the study authors: The authors suggested that each seasonal influenza vaccination may recruit only a limited number of new T cells.

This clonotype appeared many times. There is no known antigen for this receptor. No base qualities exist here, and no much larger clone lies one base off it. The method behind the library was RT-PCR. For sequencing, an Illumina HiSeq 2500 was employed. Using fastp trimming at Q25 and MiXCR clonotype assembly, TCRdb reanalyzed the public sequencing data and kept in-frame beta chains. Rows merge per CDR3 protein into single entries with the most common DNA and genes. The table for this sample lists roughly 180,000 distinct CDR3 sequences; nearly 9.5% of them were counted only once. The ten largest clones take up 11% of the sample. The CDR3 has 16 amino acids, counting the end cysteine and phenylalanine. The entry retains the CDR3 DNA only, 48 bases that are in frame from base 1. The trim is 2 bases for V and 0 bases for J, with a gap of 8 bases between the germline ends. In the germline V gene, CDR1 corresponds to MDHEN and CDR2 to SYDVKM.

The material was non-naive T cells sorted from PBMCs, obtained on the day of vaccination. The sample's cell subset or site label, in plain terms: memory T cell fraction. The receptor comes from a man between 45 and 60 years old who received an inactivated influenza vaccine. Donor details come from another sample of the same person, matched by shared clones. Here the chain combines TRBV28 and TRBJ2-6, and perhaps TRBD1 as D gene, on 6 matching bases. For the CDR3, the sequence is CASSLDRRSGANVLTF. The sequenced DNA: TGTGCCAGCAGTTTAGACAGGCGCTCTGGGGCCAACGTCCTGACTTTC. The entire variable domain, with the stretches around the CDR3 drawn from the reference TRBV28 and TRBJ2-6 proteins, is DVKVTQSSRYLVKRTGEKVFLECVQDMDHENMFWYRQDPGLGLRLIYFSYDVKMKEKGDIPEGYSVSREKKERFSLILESASTNQTSMYLCASSLDRRSGANVLTFGAGSRLTVL.